This entry features one T cell receptor (beta chain) sequence. This entry comes from a study of CD8+ T cells in alopecia areata. Treatment described: oral pan-JAK inhibitor, 5-10 mg twice daily. Germline V gene data show CDR1 as MGHRA and CDR2 as YSYEKL. The CDR3 runs 13 residues. The V and J ends lost 5 bases and 5 bases respectively, with 10 bases between them. The authors extracted RNA and reverse transcribed it into cDNA as the sequencing template. This table comes from immunoSEQ multiplex PCR, and its TCRdb copy is limited to in-frame clones, with some not included. The sample holds 70,000 or so clones, 29% seen once.

The input for sequencing was CD8+ T cells sorted from blood, taken at week 4, from a patient treated with tofacitinib. This TCR was sampled from a human donor with alopecia areata. The chain recombines TRBV4-1 with TRBJ1-5, with a possible D match to TRBD1 (5 bases). Written as DNA, the CDR3 is TGCGCCAGCAGCAAAACAGGAGATCAGCCCCAGCATTTT. Translated: CASSKTGDQPQHF.